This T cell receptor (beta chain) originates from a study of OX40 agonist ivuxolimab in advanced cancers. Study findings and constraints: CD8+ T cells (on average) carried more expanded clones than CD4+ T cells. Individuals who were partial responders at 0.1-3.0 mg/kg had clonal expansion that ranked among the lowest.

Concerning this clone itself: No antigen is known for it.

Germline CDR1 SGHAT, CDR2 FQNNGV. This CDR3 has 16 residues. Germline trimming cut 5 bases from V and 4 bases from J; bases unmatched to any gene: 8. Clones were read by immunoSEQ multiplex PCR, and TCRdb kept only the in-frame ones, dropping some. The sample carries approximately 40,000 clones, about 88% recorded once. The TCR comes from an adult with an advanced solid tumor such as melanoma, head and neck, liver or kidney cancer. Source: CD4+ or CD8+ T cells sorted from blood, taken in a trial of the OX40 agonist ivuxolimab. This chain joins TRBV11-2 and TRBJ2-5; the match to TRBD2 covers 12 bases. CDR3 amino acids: CASSPRLAGAGETQYF. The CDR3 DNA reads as TGTGCCAGCAGCCCCCGACTAGCGGGGGCGGGAGAGACCCAGTACTTC.